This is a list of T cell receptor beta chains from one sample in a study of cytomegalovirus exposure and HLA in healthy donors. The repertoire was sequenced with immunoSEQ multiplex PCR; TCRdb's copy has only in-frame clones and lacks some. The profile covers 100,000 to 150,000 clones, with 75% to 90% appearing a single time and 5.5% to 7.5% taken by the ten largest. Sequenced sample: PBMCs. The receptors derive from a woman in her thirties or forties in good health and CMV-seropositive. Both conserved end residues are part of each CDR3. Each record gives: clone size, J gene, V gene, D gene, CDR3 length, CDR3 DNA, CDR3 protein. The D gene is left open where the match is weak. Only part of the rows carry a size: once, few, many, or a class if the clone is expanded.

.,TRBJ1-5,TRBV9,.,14,TGTGCCAGCAGCCGGGGGGATAGCAATCAGCCCCAGCATTTT,CASSRGDSNQPQHF
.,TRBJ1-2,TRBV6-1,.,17,TGTGCCAGCAGTGAACCTCGTCACAGGGAGAATGACTATGGCTACACCTTC,CASSEPRHRENDYGYTF
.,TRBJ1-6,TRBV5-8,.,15,TGTGCCAGCAGCTCCCACGGGACACCCGATTCACCCCTCCACTTT,CASSSHGTPDSPLHF
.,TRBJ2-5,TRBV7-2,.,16,TGTGCCAGCAGCTTAAGTTTTTTCGGGGACCAAGAGACCCAGTACTTC,CASSLSFFGDQETQYF
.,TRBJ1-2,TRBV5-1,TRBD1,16,TGCGCCAGCAGCTTGGTAGGGGCAGGGGGGAACTATGGCTACACCTTC,CASSLVGAGGNYGYTF
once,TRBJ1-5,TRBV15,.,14,TGTGCCACCAGCAGGGACAGCAGCAATCAGCCCCAGCATTTT,CATSRDSSNQPQHF
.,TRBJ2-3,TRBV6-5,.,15,TGTGCCAGCAGTTACTCAGGAGGGAGCACAGATACGCAGTATTTT,CASSYSGGSTDTQYF
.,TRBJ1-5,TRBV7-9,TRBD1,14,TGTGCCAGCAGCCGGACAGGTAATGGTCAGCCCCAGCATTTT,CASSRTGNGQPQHF
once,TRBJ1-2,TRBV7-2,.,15,TGTGCCAGCAGCCCCCGGACAGTTGTTGGGGGTGGCTACACCTTC,CASSPRTVVGGGYTF
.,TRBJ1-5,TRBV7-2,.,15,TGTGCCAGCAGCTTATGGGGCGGCGGGGATCAGCCCCAGCATTTT,CASSLWGGGDQPQHF
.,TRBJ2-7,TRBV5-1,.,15,TGCGCCAGCAGCTTGGCGGGATTGAGCTCCTACGAGCAGTACTTC,CASSLAGLSSYEQYF
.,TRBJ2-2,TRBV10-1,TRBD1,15,TGCGCCAGCAGACCGGGACAGGGGAGCACCGGGGAGCTGTTTTTT,CASRPGQGSTGELFF
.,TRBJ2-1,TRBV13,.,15,TGTGCCAGCAGCTTAGGACTAGCTTCTTGGGATGAGCAGTTCTTC,CASSLGLASWDEQFF
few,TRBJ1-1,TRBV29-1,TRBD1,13,TGCAGCGTTGAATCCAGGGGGCTTACTGAAGCTTTCTTT,CSVESRGLTEAFF
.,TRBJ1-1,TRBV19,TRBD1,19,TGTGCCAGTAGTAACGTTGTGGGACAGTTAATCGGAGGTATTACTGAAGCTTTCTTT,CASSNVVGQLIGGITEAFF
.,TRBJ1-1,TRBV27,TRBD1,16,TGTGCCAGCAGTCCGGGGACAGGGCGAGGTAAAACTGAAGCTTTCTTT,CASSPGTGRGKTEAFF
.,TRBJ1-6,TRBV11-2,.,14,TGTGCCAGCAGCCTACTAGACCCTAATTCACCCCTCCACTTT,CASSLLDPNSPLHF
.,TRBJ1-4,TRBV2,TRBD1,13,TGTGCCAGCAAGGGACAGGATAATGAAAAACTGTTTTTT,CASKGQDNEKLFF
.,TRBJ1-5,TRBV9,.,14,TGTGCCAGCAGCGATGGACAGAAATCAGCACCCCAGCATTTT,CASSDGQKSAPQHF
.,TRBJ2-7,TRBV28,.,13,TGTGCCAGCAGTTCTTCAGCGGGCTACGAGCAGTACTTC,CASSSSAGYEQYF
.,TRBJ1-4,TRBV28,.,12,TGTGCCAGCACCTTCGGGAGTGAAAAACTGTTTTTT,CASTFGSEKLFF
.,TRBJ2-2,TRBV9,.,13,TGTGCCAGCAGCGACCAACAGGGTGGGGAGCTGTTTTTT,CASSDQQGGELFF
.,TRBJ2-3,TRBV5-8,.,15,TGTGCCAGCAGCTTAGGCGGGATTCGGACAGATACGCAGTATTTT,CASSLGGIRTDTQYF
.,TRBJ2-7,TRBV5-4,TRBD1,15,TGTGCCAGCAGCTCAATGGGACAGGGGGCCTACGAGCAGTACTTC,CASSSMGQGAYEQYF
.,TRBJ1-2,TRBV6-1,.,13,TGTGCCAGCAGCAGGGGCAGGGATTATGGCTACACCTTC,CASSRGRDYGYTF
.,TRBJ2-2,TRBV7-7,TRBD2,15,TGTGCTAGCAGCTTAGGGGAGGGAGCCACCGGGGAGCTGTTTTTT,CASSLGEGATGELFF
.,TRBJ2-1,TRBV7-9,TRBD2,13,TGTGCCAGCAGCTTAGGGGGAGGGCATGAGCAGTTCTTC,CASSLGGGHEQFF